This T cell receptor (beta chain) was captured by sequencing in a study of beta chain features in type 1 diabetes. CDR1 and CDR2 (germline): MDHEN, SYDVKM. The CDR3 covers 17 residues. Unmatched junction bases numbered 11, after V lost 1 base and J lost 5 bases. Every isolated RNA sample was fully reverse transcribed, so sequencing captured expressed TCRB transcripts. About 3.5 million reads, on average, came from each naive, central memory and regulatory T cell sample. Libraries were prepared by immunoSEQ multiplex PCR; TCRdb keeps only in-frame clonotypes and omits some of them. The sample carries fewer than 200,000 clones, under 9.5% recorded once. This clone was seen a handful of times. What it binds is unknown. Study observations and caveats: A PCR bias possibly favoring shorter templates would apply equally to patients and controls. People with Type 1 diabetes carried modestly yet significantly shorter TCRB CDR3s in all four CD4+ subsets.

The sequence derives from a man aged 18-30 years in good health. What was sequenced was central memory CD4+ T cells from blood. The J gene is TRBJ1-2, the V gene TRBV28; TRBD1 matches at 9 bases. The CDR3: CASSLYTGGAKGYGYTF. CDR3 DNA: TGTGCCAGCAGTTTATACACAGGGGGCGCGAAGGGGTATGGCTACACCTTC.